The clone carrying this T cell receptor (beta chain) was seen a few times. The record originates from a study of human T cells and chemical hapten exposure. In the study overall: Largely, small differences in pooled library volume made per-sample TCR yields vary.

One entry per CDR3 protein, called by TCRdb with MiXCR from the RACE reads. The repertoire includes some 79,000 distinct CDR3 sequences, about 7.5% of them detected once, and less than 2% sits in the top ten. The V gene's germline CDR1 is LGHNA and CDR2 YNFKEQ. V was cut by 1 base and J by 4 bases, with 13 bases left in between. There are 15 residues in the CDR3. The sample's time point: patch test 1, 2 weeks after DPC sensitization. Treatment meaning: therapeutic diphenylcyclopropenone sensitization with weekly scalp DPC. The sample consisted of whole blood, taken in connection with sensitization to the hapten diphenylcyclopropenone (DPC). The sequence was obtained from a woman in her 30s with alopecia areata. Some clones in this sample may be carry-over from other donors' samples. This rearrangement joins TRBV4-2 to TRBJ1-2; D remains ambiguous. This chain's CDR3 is CASSQVDPELYGYTF. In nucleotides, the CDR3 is TGTGCCAGCAGCCAAGTAGACCCTGAGCTCTATGGCTACACCTTC.